This T cell receptor beta chain is drawn from a study of CD8+ T cells in alopecia areata. Germline lookup yields CDR1 SGDLS and CDR2 YYNGEE. V dropped 7 bases and J dropped 6 bases, with 19 bases sitting between them. CDR3 length: 14 residues. This clone was detected a few times. After isolation, RNA underwent reverse transcription to generate cDNA as the sequencing template. Sequencing was performed with immunoSEQ multiplex PCR; in TCRdb, only in-frame clones are kept and a portion is missing. This table holds around 130,000 clones, 58% found once. The specimen was CD4+ T cells sorted from blood, collected at week 0. The rearrangement joins TRBV9 to TRBJ1-2; possibly TRBD1 for D (5 bases). The sequence derives from a human donor with alopecia areata. CDR3 sequence (DNA): TGTGCCAGCGGTCGTTACGACAGCCCGGATGGCTACACCTTC. Residues: CASGRYDSPDGYTF.